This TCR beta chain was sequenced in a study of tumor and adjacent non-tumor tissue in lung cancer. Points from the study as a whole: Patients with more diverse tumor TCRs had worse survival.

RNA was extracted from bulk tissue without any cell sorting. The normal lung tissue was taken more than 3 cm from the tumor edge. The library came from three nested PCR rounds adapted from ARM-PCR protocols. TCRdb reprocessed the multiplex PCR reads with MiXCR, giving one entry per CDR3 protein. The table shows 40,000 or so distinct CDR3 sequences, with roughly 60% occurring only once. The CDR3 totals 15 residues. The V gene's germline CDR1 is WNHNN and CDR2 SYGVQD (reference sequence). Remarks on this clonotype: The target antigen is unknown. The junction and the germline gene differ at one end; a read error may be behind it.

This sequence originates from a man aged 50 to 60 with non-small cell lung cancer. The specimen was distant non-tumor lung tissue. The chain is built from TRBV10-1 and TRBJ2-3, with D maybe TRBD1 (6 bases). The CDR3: CASSYGTRLSDAQYF. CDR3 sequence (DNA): TGCGCCAGCAGTTATGGGACAAGGTTGTCAGATGCGCAGTATTTT.